The T cell receptor beta chain described here comes from a study of shared clonotypes between healthy human individuals. The healthy adult donors were HIV-negative and reported no recent acute infections or vaccinations. The junction had 6 bases not matched to a gene; V was cut back by 6 bases and J by 4 bases. Germline V gene lookup returns CDR1 MNHEY and CDR2 SMNVEV (reference sequence). The CDR3 runs 14 residues. A note on this clone: The antigen is unknown.

An even split of each subset's genomic DNA across several immunoSEQ plates was performed. Clones were sequenced by immunoSEQ multiplex PCR, and TCRdb holds only the in-frame ones, with some missing. The table includes more than 1 million clones, approximately 80% detected once. General study points: Estimated richness values were generally larger in naive subsets than in memory subsets. Non-shared clonotypes had lower generation probabilities than clonotypes shared by all four sorted-subset donors.

The V call is TRBV27, the J call TRBJ2-3; 8 positions match TRBD2. Sequenced sample: memory CD4+ T cells from PBMCs. As for subset: CD45RA-negative fraction. The sequence derives from a man in his late teens or twenties in good health. Some clones in this sample may be carry-over from other donors' samples. CDR3 region: CASSLIAGPDTQYF. The CDR3, as DNA: TGTGCCAGCAGCCTAATAGCGGGACCAGATACGCAGTATTTT.